The 31 T cell receptor beta chains presented below share a single source sample, sequenced in a study of blood T cells in healthy people across ages. The second PCR ran about 6 to 12 cycles with a sample-barcoded 5' primer and J-beta primers. One entry per CDR3 protein, called by TCRdb with MiXCR from the 5' RACE reads. This sample yields 1.4 million to 1.5 million distinct CDR3 sequences, of which approximately 40% are seen a single time; approximately 7.9% belongs to the top ten. The material sequenced was blood. The origin of the receptors is a woman aged 18-29 years in good health.

This sequence joins TRBV12-3 or TRBV12-4 and TRBJ1-2; D gene unclear. The CDR3 is made up of 15 amino acids. V gave up 4 bases and J gave up 4 bases, with 16 bases separating them. This CDR3 is CASSSPGPSLYGYTF. As DNA, the CDR3 is TGTGCCAGCAGTTCTCCCGGGCCTTCCCTCTATGGCTACACCTTC.

This clonotype has a handful of counts. This chain uses TRBV13 with TRBJ2-7; D gene uncertain. The CDR3 covers 13 residues. The germline CDR1 and CDR2 sequences are PRHDT and FYEKMQ (reference sequence). V was shortened by 2 bases and J by 4 bases, with 9 bases between the two germline ends. The CDR3 spells CASSLYPTYEQYF. In DNA, the CDR3 is TGTGCCAGCAGCTTATACCCCACATACGAGCAGTACTTC.

This clonotype was detected only a few times. The chain recombines TRBV20-1 with TRBJ1-2, with D tentatively TRBD1 (6 bases). The CDR3 has 14 amino acids. Germline V gene lookup returns CDR1 DFQATT and CDR2 SNEGSKA (reference sequence). Trimming pared 5 bases from V and 7 bases from J, leaving 20 bases between. CDR3: CSAREGGPLGGYTF. The CDR3 DNA reads as TGCAGTGCTCGCGAGGGGGGCCCATTAGGTGGCTACACCTTC.

This clonotype was found many times. The V call is TRBV7-2, the J call TRBJ2-3; D gene uncertain. The CDR3 has 15 amino acids. CDR1 is SGHTA, CDR2 FQGNSA, per germline. V was shortened by 7 bases and J by 0 bases, with 14 bases between the two germline ends. The DNA of the CDR3 is TGTGCCAGCAACTCCCTCGGTCCTAGCACAGATACGCAGTATTTT. It specifies CASNSLGPSTDTQYF.

This clonotype was detected a few times. The CDR3, as DNA: TGTGCCACCAGCGGAGGACGGATTAAGAACACCGGGGAGCTGTTTTTT. The encoded protein is CATSGGRIKNTGELFF. The chain uses TRBV15 and TRBJ2-2, with D possibly being TRBD2 (5 bases). CDR3 length: 16 amino acids. Per germline, CDR1 LNHNV and CDR2 YYDKDF (reference sequence). V was trimmed by 5 bases and J by 1 base, leaving 14 bases between them.

This clonotype was seen a few times. The V gene is TRBV7-9, the J gene TRBJ2-1; D ambiguous. Trimming removed 8 bases at V and 0 bases at J, with 8 bases between. CDR1 is SEHNR and CDR2 is FQNEAQ in the germline V gene (reference sequence). This CDR3 has 13 amino acids. DNA for the CDR3: TGTGCCAGCGCCATGGGCTCCTACAATGAGCAGTTCTTC. Its protein is CASAMGSYNEQFF. Full variable domain (missing parts from reference TRBV7-9 and TRBJ2-1): DTGVSQNPRHKITKRGQNVTFRCDPISEHNRLYWYRQTLGQGPEFLTYFQNEAQLEKSRLLSDRFSAERPKGSFSTLEIQRTEQGDSAMYLCASAMGSYNEQFFGPGTRLTVL.

This clonotype was observed a single time. The J gene is TRBJ1-4, the V gene TRBV10-3; a possible D gene is TRBD1 (5 bases). V was cut by 2 bases and J by 5 bases, with 12 bases left in between. The CDR3 covers 15 residues. Germline CDR1 is ENHRY and CDR2 is SYGVKD. The CDR3 nucleotides read TGTGCCATCAGTGAGCCAGAATGGGGGAATGAAAAACTGTTTTTT. This sequence encodes CAISEPEWGNEKLFF.

In regard to this clonotype: A read error is possible here, since a much larger clone lies one base away. Since no conserved phenylalanine or tryptophan closes the CDR3, a read error is the likely cause. The genes are TRBV7-3 and TRBJ1-4; TRBD1 matches 7 bases. Losses at the gene ends were 1 base for V and 7 bases for J; bases not matched to a gene: 0. The germline V gene encodes CDR1 SGHTA and CDR2 FQGTGA. This CDR3 comprises 13 residues. The CDR3 coding sequence is TGTGCCAGCAGCTTAAACAGGGGTGAAAAACTGTTTCTT. Translation: CASSLNRGEKLFL.

The rearrangement uses TRBV6-5 and TRBJ2-2, with D possibly TRBD2 on 5 matching bases. CDR1 and CDR2 from the germline V gene are MNHEY and SVGAGI. This CDR3 region has 21 residues. Trimming shortened V by 4 bases and J by 1 base, and 28 bases separated the two germline ends. The CDR3, as DNA: TGTGCCAGCAGTTTGCCGGCCCTGGGCAGGACTGCCCCAGTGAACACCGGGGAGCTGTTTTTT. Translation gives CASSLPALGRTAPVNTGELFF.

As concerns this clonotype: The junction differs from germline at one of its ends, possibly a read error. This rearrangement joins TRBV3-1 to TRBJ2-2, with D unresolved. Germline V gene sequence: CDR1 LGHDT, CDR2 YNNKEL (reference sequence). This CDR3 spans 15 amino acids. CDR3 residues: CPSTSTHSTTGELFF. The CDR3 nucleotides are TGTCCCAGCACCTCAACCCACAGCACCACCGGGGAGCTGTTTTTT.

The J gene is TRBJ2-1, the V gene TRBV30; TRBD1 might be the D (5 bases). The CDR3 totals 14 residues. Deletions cut 4 bases from V and 1 base from J, with 11 bases between. Per the germline V gene, CDR1 is GTSNPN and CDR2 is SVGIG (reference sequence). CDR3 DNA: TGTGCCTGGAACCAGGGTGGGTCCTACAATGAGCAGTTCTTC. Amino acid sequence: CAWNQGGSYNEQFF.

This chain uses TRBV2 with TRBJ2-1; the D is unclear. V was clipped by 1 base and J by 10 bases, with 5 bases between them. This CDR3 spans 11 amino acids. Germline-derived CDR1 and CDR2 are SNHLY and FYNNEI. The DNA for the CDR3 is TGTGCCAGCAGTGAAGTGGGGGAGCAGTTCTTC. This gives the protein CASSEVGEQFF.

The rearrangement joins TRBV4-1 to TRBJ2-7; D may be TRBD2 (6 bases). Judging by the DNA end, TRBJ2-5 fits better; the J call may be wrong. The CDR3 consists of 15 residues. The germline V gene has CDR1 MGHRA and CDR2 YSYEKL. The CDR3 sequence is CASSQPRGDLETQYF. The DNA for the CDR3 is TGCGCCAGCAGCCAACCCCGCGGGGATTTGGAGACCCAGTACTTC.

In this sample, this clonotype turned up a few times. This chain joins TRBV28 and TRBJ1-2, with D tentatively TRBD1 (5 bases). The CDR3 covers 13 residues. Germline CDR1 reads MDHEN; CDR2 reads SYDVKM. V was clipped by 6 bases and J by 4 bases, with 12 bases between them. The CDR3 spells CASSVGTFYGYTF. CDR3 in DNA: TGTGCCAGCAGCGTCGGGACTTTCTATGGCTACACCTTC.

This clonotype occurred a few times. V usage is TRBV28 and J usage is TRBJ1-3; D is perhaps TRBD1 (5 bases). The germline gives CDR1 MDHEN, CDR2 SYDVKM. The V end was cut by 3 bases, the J end by 0 bases, with 12 bases between. The CDR3 runs to 16 residues. As DNA, the CDR3 is TGTGCCAGCAGTTTCCGGGGGATTAGCTCTGGAAACACCATATATTTT. This encodes CASSFRGISSGNTIYF.

Comment on this clonotype: This sequence may be a read error, since a much larger clone differs from it by one base. The chain is built from TRBV6-5 and TRBJ2-4; D remains ambiguous. In germline, CDR1 is MNHEY, CDR2 SVGAGI. This CDR3 region has 14 residues. Trimming took 0 bases from V and 5 from J, leaving 8 bases between them. CDR3 sequence: CASSYSDRQNIQYF. The CDR3 DNA is TGTGCCAGCAGTTACTCAGACCGCCAAAACATTCAGTACTTC.

The rearrangement joins TRBV12-3 or TRBV12-4 to TRBJ1-2, with a weak D call TRBD1 (6 bases). The CDR3 has 13 amino acids. V lost 5 bases, J lost 7 bases, and 14 bases lay in between. CDR3 region: CASSRDILFGYTF. DNA of the CDR3: TGTGCCAGCAGTCGGGACATCCTTTTTGGCTACACCTTC.

This clonotype showed up many times. This chain uses TRBV7-2 with TRBJ2-1; 12 nucleotides align to TRBD2. This CDR3 is built from 13 residues. The V segment lost 5 bases and the J segment 7 bases; nucleotides outside the gene matches: 0. CDR1 is SGHTA and CDR2 is FQGNSA in the germline V gene. CDR3 residues: CASSGLAGNEQFF. The CDR3, as DNA: TGTGCCAGCAGCGGACTAGCGGGGAATGAGCAGTTCTTC.

This clonotype was recorded a few times. This chain joins TRBV20-1 and TRBJ2-5; 10 bases map to TRBD2. CDR3 length equals 14 residues. After removal of 2 bases from V and 4 bases from J, the junction contained 4 bases not matched to a gene. The germline CDR1 and CDR2 sequences are DFQATT and SNEGSKA (reference sequence). The CDR3 nucleotides are TGCAGTGCTAGATCCCTAGCGGGGGTAGAGACCCAGTACTTC. Protein product: CSARSLAGVETQYF.

This clonotype has a handful of counts. This chain links TRBV11-2 with TRBJ2-4; maybe TRBD1 (5 bases). Near its end, the DNA agrees better with TRBJ2-7, so the J call may be wrong. The germline CDR1 and CDR2 sequences are SGHAT and FQNNGV. The CDR3 runs to 16 residues. DNA for the CDR3: TGTGCCAGCAGCTTAGATCGGGCAGGGTGGTCCTACGAGCAGTACTTC. Amino acids: CASSLDRAGWSYEQYF.

This clonotype was seen repeatedly, ten times or more. This chain links TRBV19 with TRBJ2-7; tentative D call: TRBD1 (6 bases). Germline V gene lookup returns CDR1 LNHDA and CDR2 SQIVND (reference sequence). V was pared by 3 bases and J by 0 bases, with 9 bases between. This CDR3 has 14 amino acids. Here the CDR3 DNA reads TGTGCCAGTAGTATTGGGGGCCTCTCCTACGAGCAGTACTTC. Its protein is CASSIGGLSYEQYF.

The chain joins TRBV27 to TRBJ2-4; D is perhaps TRBD1 (6 bases). The CDR3 is 11 amino acids. CDR1 is MNHEY and CDR2 is SMNVEV in the germline V gene (reference sequence). The ends were cut back, 3 bases at V and 15 bases at J, with 12 bases in the middle. This CDR3 reads CASSLAGTLYF. The CDR3 DNA sequence: TGTGCCAGCAGTTTGGCCGGGACATTGTACTTC.

This clonotype came up a few times. The chain uses TRBV27 and TRBJ1-1, with D perhaps TRBD1 (5 bases). Trimming took 5 bases from V and 1 from J, leaving 14 bases between them. Germline V CDR1 and CDR2: MNHEY, SMNVEV (reference sequence). This CDR3 is built from 15 residues. The CDR3 loop reads CASSPRQFPNTEAFF. The CDR3 DNA reads as TGTGCCAGCAGTCCGAGACAGTTCCCGAACACTGAAGCTTTCTTT.

The chain couples TRBV5-1 to TRBJ2-7; 13 bases line up with TRBD2. Per germline, CDR1 SGHRS and CDR2 YFSETQ. This CDR3 contains 15 residues. Trimming removed 1 base from V and 6 bases from J; junction bases left unmatched: 4. CDR3 residues: CASSLKGLAGPEQYF. As DNA, the CDR3 is TGCGCCAGCAGCTTGAAGGGACTAGCGGGACCCGAGCAGTACTTC.

The chain is built from TRBV9 and TRBJ2-3; 9 positions agree with TRBD1. The V gene's germline CDR1 is SGDLS and CDR2 YYNGEE. After removal of 0 bases from V and 2 bases from J, the junction contained 1 base not matched to a gene. This CDR3 has 15 amino acids. The CDR3: CASSVGDRATDTQYF. The CDR3 nucleotides are TGTGCCAGCAGCGTAGGGGACAGGGCCACAGATACGCAGTATTTT.

This chain uses TRBV7-6 with TRBJ2-4; 10 nucleotides match TRBD1. The J call may be in error: the DNA end matches TRBJ2-7 better. Germline CDR1 and CDR2: SGHVS and FNYEAQ. The length of the CDR3 is 15 residues. The CDR3 DNA reads as TGTGCCAGCAGCCCTACCGGGACAGGGGTTATCGAGCAGTACTTC. It codes for CASSPTGTGVIEQYF.

This clonotype was seen a handful of times. The chain couples TRBV20-1 to TRBJ2-1; 8 bases are a match to TRBD2. Per the germline V gene, CDR1 is DFQATT and CDR2 is SNEGSKA (reference sequence). V trimming: 0 bases; J trimming: 3 bases; junction bases outside the gene matches: 10. This CDR3 has 17 residues. The CDR3 here is CSAREASGWDFYNEQFF. CDR3 DNA: TGCAGTGCTAGAGAGGCTAGCGGGTGGGACTTCTACAATGAGCAGTTCTTC.

The J gene is TRBJ1-1, the V gene TRBV15; tentative D call: TRBD1 (5 bases). The V and J ends lost 1 base and 4 bases respectively, with 19 bases between them. Germline CDR1 LNHNV, CDR2 YYDKDF (reference sequence). This CDR3 has 17 residues. The CDR3 sequence is CATSRGGDGPTPTEAFF. CDR3 nucleotides: TGTGCCACCAGCAGAGGTGGGGACGGCCCCACCCCCACTGAAGCTTTCTTT.

This clonotype has more than one count but fewer than ten. This chain uses TRBV6-6 with TRBJ1-2; 9 nucleotides line up with TRBD1. The CDR3 loop spans 13 amino acids. Germline V gene sequence: CDR1 MNHNY, CDR2 SVGAGI (reference sequence). V dropped 4 bases and J dropped 8; count of bases not matched to a gene: 5. DNA of the CDR3: TGTGCCAGCAGTTTCACAGGGGGCGAAGGCTACACCTTC. As protein: CASSFTGGEGYTF.

The chain couples TRBV11-2 to TRBJ1-1, with TRBD1 matching over 10 bases. The CDR3 has 13 amino acids. Trimming at V came to 5 bases and at J to 7 bases, leaving 4 bases not matched to a gene. CDR1 SGHAT and CDR2 FQNNGV come from the germline V gene. CDR3 region: CASSKDRGDEAFF. The CDR3 nucleotides read TGTGCCAGCAGCAAGGACAGGGGGGATGAAGCTTTCTTT. The entire variable domain, with the rest obtained from reference TRBV11-2 and TRBJ1-1, is as follows: EAGVAQSPRYKIIEKRQSVAFWCNPISGHATLYWYQQILGQGPKLLIQFQNNGVVDDSQLPKDRFSAERLKGVDSTLKIQPAKLEDSAVYLCASSKDRGDEAFFGQGTRLTVV.

On this clonotype: At one of its ends the junction is not consistent with the germline gene, which may arise from a read error. CDR3 nucleotides: TGTGTCAGCTCACCACTAAGCGGGGTCTACAATGAGCAGTACTTC. Translated, it gives CVSSPLSGVYNEQYF. The chain combines TRBV18 with TRBJ2-1; 7 bases fit TRBD2. The DNA matches TRBJ2-7 better at its end, which makes the J call doubtful. CDR1 is KGHSH and CDR2 is LQKENI in the germline V gene. This CDR3 comprises 15 residues.